This TCR beta chain comes out of a study of Ad26.COV2.S vaccination and SARS-CoV-2 variants. V shed 4 bases, J shed 2 bases, and the junction held 5 bases outside the gene matches. The germline gives CDR1 SGHNT, CDR2 YYREEE (reference sequence). The CDR3 runs 14 residues. Produced via immunoSEQ multiplex PCR; TCRdb's table is partial and in-frame only. This table holds 180,000 or so clones, 87% found once. The chain links TRBV5-4 to TRBJ2-5; 7 bases map to TRBD1. This TCR was sampled from a human donor who had recovered from COVID-19. The specimen was peripheral blood, collected after recovery from COVID-19. For the CDR3, the DNA is TGTGCCAGCAGCCCCCGGACAGGACAAGAGACCCAGTACTTC. Its translation is CASSPRTGQETQYF.